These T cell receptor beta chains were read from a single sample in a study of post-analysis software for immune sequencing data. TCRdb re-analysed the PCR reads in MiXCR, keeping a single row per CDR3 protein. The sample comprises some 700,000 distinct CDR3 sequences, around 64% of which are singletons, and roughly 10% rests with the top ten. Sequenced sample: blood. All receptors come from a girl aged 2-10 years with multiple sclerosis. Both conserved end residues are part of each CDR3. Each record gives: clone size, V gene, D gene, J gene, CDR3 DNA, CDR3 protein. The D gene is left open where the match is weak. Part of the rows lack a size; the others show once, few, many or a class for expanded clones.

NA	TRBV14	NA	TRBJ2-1	TGTGCCAGCAGCCAAGTCTCCCCGGGGAATGAGCAGTTCTTC	CASSQVSPGNEQFF
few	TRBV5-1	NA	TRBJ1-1	TGTGCCAGCTCACCCGGGGGGAACACTGAAGCTTTCTTT	CASSPGGNTEAFF
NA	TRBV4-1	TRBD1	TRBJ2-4	TGCGCCAGCAGCTTCAAGCCGGGACAGGGGACTAACATCCAGTACTTC	CASSFKPGQGTNIQYF
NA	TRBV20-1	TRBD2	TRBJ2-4	TGCAGTGCTAGAGTCACTAGCGGAGCCAAAAACATTCAGTACTTC	CSARVTSGAKNIQYF
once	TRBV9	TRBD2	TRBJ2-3	TGTGCCAGCAGCGTAGGTCTAGCGGGGGTAGAAGATACGCAGTATTTT	CASSVGLAGVEDTQYF
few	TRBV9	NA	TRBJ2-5	TGTGCCAGCAACCTGGGCCCCAGTCAAGAGACCCAGTACTTC	CASNLGPSQETQYF
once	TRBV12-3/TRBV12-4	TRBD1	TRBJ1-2	TGTGCCAGCAGTTACGGACAGGGGAGATTCTACACCTTC	CASSYGQGRFYTF
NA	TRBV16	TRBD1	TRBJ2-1	TGTGCCAGCAGCCAATCGTGGGACAGGGACTACAATGAGCAGTTCTTC	CASSQSWDRDYNEQFF
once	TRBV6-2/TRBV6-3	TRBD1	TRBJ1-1	TGTGCCAGCAGCCTTTTGGCAACAGGGGGCTCCACTGAAGCTTTCTTT	CASSLLATGGSTEAFF
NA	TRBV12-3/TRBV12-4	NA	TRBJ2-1	TGTGCCAGTAGTATAGTTAACGGTCCCTACAATGAGCAGTTCTTC	CASSIVNGPYNEQFF
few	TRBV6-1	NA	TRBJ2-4	TGTGCCAGCAGCCCAGGGGGGACTTCACATACGGGGCCGGAGGAGCAGTACTTC	CASSPGGTSHTGPEEQYF
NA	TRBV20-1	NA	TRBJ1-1	TGCAGTGCTTTGAGACCGGGACGTGGGACTGAAGCTTTCTTT	CSALRPGRGTEAFF